This entry is about one T cell receptor beta chain. Enrolled through a virtual design, the participants were between roughly 18 and 90 years of age and came from some 26 US areas. This sample was taken from a study of blood T cell repertoires in COVID-19. Background on the study: PBMCs, B-cell-depleted T cells, or T cells were the source of the cDNA or gDNA that made up the material.

This CDR3 region has 16 residues. Losses at the gene ends were 6 bases for V and 1 base for J; bases not matched to a gene: 8. Germline values: CDR1 LGHDT, CDR2 YNNKEL (reference sequence). Original handling: Researchers report that nucleated cell counts were estimated from reference gene primer amplification. The repertoire was sequenced with immunoSEQ multiplex PCR; TCRdb's copy has only in-frame clones and lacks some. The V and J calls and clone size are taken from that table; D and trimming were inferred from the DNA. The data show 170,000 or so clones, around 89% seen once. V and J are TRBV3-1 (or the pseudogene TRBV3-2) and TRBJ2-1, with 8 bases aligning to TRBD2. Sequenced material: PBMCs or T cells enriched from blood (not recorded which). The receptor was derived from a woman between 45 and 65 years old who had recovered from COVID-19. CDR3 protein: CASSSGTGGSYNEQFF. For the CDR3, the DNA is TGTGCCAGCAGTTCCGGGACGGGGGGGTCCTACAATGAGCAGTTCTTC.